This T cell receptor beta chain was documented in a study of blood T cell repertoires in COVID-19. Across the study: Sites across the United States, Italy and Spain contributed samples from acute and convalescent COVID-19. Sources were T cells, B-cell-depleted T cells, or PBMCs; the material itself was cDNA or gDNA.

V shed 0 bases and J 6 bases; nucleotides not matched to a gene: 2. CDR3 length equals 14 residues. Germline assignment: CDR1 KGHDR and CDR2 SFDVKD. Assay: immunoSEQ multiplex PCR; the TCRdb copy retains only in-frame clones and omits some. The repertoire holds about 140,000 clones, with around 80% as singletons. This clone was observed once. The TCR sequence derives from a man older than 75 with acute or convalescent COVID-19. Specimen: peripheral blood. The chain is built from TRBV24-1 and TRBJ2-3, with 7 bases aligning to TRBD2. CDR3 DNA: TGTGCCACCAGTGATTTGAGGGAGGGGGATACGCAGTATTTT. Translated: CATSDLREGDTQYF.